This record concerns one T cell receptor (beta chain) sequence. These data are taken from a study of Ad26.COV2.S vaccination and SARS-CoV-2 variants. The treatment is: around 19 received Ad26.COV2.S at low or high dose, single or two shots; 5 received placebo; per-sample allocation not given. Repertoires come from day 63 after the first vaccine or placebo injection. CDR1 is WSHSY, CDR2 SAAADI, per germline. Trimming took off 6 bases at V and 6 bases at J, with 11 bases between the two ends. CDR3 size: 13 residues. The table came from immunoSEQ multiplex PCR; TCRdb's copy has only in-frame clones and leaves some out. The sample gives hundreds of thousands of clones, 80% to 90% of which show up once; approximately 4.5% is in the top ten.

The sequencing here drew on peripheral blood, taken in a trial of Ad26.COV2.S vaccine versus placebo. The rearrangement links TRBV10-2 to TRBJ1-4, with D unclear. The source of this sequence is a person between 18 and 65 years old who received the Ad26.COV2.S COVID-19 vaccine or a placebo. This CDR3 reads CASSRGPYEKLFF. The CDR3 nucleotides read TGCGCCAGCAGCCGCGGACCTTATGAAAAACTGTTTTTT.